This TCR beta chain was retrieved from a study of blood T cell repertoires in COVID-19. In the study overall: Samples of COVID-19 (acute and convalescent) were obtained from the United States, Italy and Spain. PBMCs, B-cell-depleted T cells, or T cells were the source of the cDNA or gDNA that made up the material.

This clone was recorded once. The assay was immunoSEQ multiplex PCR, and TCRdb's table has in-frame clones only and misses some. The table has over 150,000 clones, more than 75% seen once. The TCR originated in a woman aged 18-29 years who had recovered from COVID-19. Sequences were obtained from peripheral blood.

CDR3: CASSLIRDIPRGGYTF. The CDR3, as DNA: TGCGCCAGCAGCTTGATTCGGGACATCCCAAGGGGCGGCTACACCTTC. The chain employs TRBV5-1 and TRBJ1-2; TRBD1 is a possible D gene (6 bases). Between the trimmed V and J ends, which lost 1 base and 8 bases, there was a span of 21 bases. Germline V gives CDR1 SGHRS, CDR2 YFSETQ. There are 16 residues in the CDR3.